The 26 T cell receptor beta chains listed next were all sequenced from one sample in a study of cytomegalovirus exposure and HLA in healthy donors. PCR primers comprised 60 Vbeta and 13 Jbeta primers. The protocol was immunoSEQ multiplex PCR, while the TCRdb copy is restricted to in-frame clones and leaves out a portion. The sample includes 100,000 to 120,000 clones, around three quarters of them seen just once. Sequenced sample: PBMCs. The source is a woman younger than 45 in good health and CMV-seronegative.

The chain combines TRBV28 with TRBJ1-2; 9 nucleotides match TRBD1. Looked up from germline, CDR1 is MDHEN and CDR2 is SYDVKM. This CDR3 has 15 residues. The trim removed 5 bases at V and 3 bases at J, leaving 7 bases unmatched. CDR3 nucleotides: TGTGCCAGCAGTGCCGGGACAGGGTTATACTATGGCTACACCTTC. Translation: CASSAGTGLYYGYTF.

The rearrangement uses TRBV4-2 and TRBJ1-4; 7 nucleotides agree with TRBD1. This CDR3 is 19 amino acids long. The V and J ends lost 3 bases and 0 bases, in that order; junction bases with no gene match: 13. The germline gives CDR1 LGHNA, CDR2 YNFKEQ. The chain's CDR3 is CASSHRFRDREPTNEKLFF. The CDR3 DNA is TGTGCCAGCAGCCATAGGTTTCGTGACAGGGAACCAACTAATGAAAAACTGTTTTTT.

The chain employs TRBV7-8 and TRBJ1-3; TRBD1 might be the D (5 bases). The germline gives CDR1 SGHVS, CDR2 FQNEAQ. V was shortened by 5 bases and J by 5 bases, with 16 bases between the two germline ends. The CDR3 runs 15 residues. CDR3 loop: CASSPPGNLRNTIYF. The CDR3 nucleotides read TGTGCCAGCAGCCCCCCAGGGAACCTTCGAAACACCATATATTTT.

The chain employs TRBV10-1 and TRBJ1-5; a weak D match, TRBD1 (6 bases). The germline V gene has CDR1 WNHNN and CDR2 SYGVQD (reference sequence). With 8 bases removed from V and 5 bases from J, the gap between germline ends came to 22 bases. CDR3 length equals 16 residues. The CDR3 DNA sequence: TGCGCCAGCCATCATCGCGGGGGGCGCCGGGATCAGCCCCAGCATTTT. Its translation: CASHHRGGRRDQPQHF.

As to this clone: This same CDR3 is encoded by further DNA sequences in the sample. The gene calls are TRBV6-5 and TRBJ2-3; D call uncertain. Trimming left V 2 bases short and J 0 bases short, with 9 bases between. The CDR3 is made up of 15 amino acids. CDR1 and CDR2 from the germline V gene are MNHEY and SVGAGI. CDR3 in DNA: TGTGCCAGCAGTTACGGCGGCGGTAGCACAGATACGCAGTATTTT. This sequence encodes CASSYGGGSTDTQYF.

In its sample, this clone was seen a few times. The chain links TRBV6-1 to TRBJ1-5; 8 positions match TRBD1. This CDR3 comprises 15 residues. The germline gives CDR1 MNHNS, CDR2 SASEGT. Trimming cost V 5 bases and J 7 bases; bases outside gene matches: 10. The CDR3 sequence is CASSSRGRGLQPQHF. In DNA form, the CDR3 reads TGTGCCAGCAGTTCCAGGGGCAGGGGGCTACAGCCCCAGCATTTT.

A single count supports this clone. The V call is TRBV15, the J call TRBJ1-2; 10 bases are shared with TRBD1. Trimming at V came to 3 bases and at J to 5 bases, leaving 0 bases not matched to a gene. This CDR3 has 13 residues. Germline CDR1 is LNHNV and CDR2 is YYDKDF (reference sequence). The CDR3 bases are TGTGCCACCAGCAGGGGACAGGGGTATGGCTACACCTTC. Protein sequence: CATSRGQGYGYTF.

The gene calls are TRBV10-3 and TRBJ1-2; the D gene is possibly TRBD1 (6 bases). The V gene's germline CDR1 is ENHRY and CDR2 SYGVKD. The V and J ends lost 6 bases and 5 bases respectively, with 7 bases between them. The CDR3 totals 11 residues. The CDR3 sequence: CAISQGYGYTF. In DNA, the CDR3 is TGTGCCATCAGCCAGGGGTATGGCTACACCTTC.

V is TRBV5-1 and J is TRBJ2-7, with TRBD2 matching 7 bases. The CDR3 runs 16 residues. V dropped 3 bases and J dropped 1; count of bases not matched to a gene: 10. Germline loops: CDR1 SGHRS, CDR2 YFSETQ. CDR3 coding DNA: TGCGCCAGCAGCTGGACTAGGGGCGACCTTTCCTACGAGCAGTACTTC. It encodes CASSWTRGDLSYEQYF. The full variable domain, its missing parts supplied by reference TRBV5-1 and TRBJ2-7, is KAGVTQTPRYLIKTRGQQVTLSCSPISGHRSVSWYQQTPGQGLQFLFEYFSETQRNKGNFPGRFSGRQFSNSRSEMNVSTLELGDSALYLCASSWTRGDLSYEQYFGPGTRLTVT.

The chain combines TRBV28 with TRBJ1-1; tentatively, D is TRBD1 (5 bases). This CDR3 spans 15 amino acids. Germline lookup yields CDR1 MDHEN and CDR2 SYDVKM. V was trimmed by 5 bases and J by 3 bases, leaving 16 bases between them. The CDR3 DNA reads TGTGCCAGCAGTCCTCGGGGGGAATTGGACACTGAAGCTTTCTTT. It translates to CASSPRGELDTEAFF.

The V and J genes are TRBV6-5 and TRBJ2-3, with 7 positions matching TRBD2. With 5 bases clipped from V and 0 bases from J, the junction kept 5 bases outside the gene matches. The CDR3 is 15 amino acids. Per germline, CDR1 MNHEY and CDR2 SVGAGI. CDR3 in DNA: TGTGCCAGCAGTCGCCTAGCGGCTAGCACAGATACGCAGTATTTT. Encoded protein: CASSRLAASTDTQYF.

This chain links TRBV27 with TRBJ2-1, with D possibly TRBD2 on 6 matching bases. The length of the CDR3 is 14 residues. V was clipped by 6 bases and J by 0 bases, with 9 bases between them. Looked up from germline, CDR1 is MNHEY and CDR2 is SMNVEV (reference sequence). The DNA of the CDR3 is TGTGCCAGCAGCGGGAGTCTCTCCTACAATGAGCAGTTCTTC. Translation: CASSGSLSYNEQFF.

The chain carries TRBV7-8 and TRBJ1-5; no firm D call. V was trimmed by 3 bases and J by 3 bases, leaving 15 bases between them. The CDR3 runs to 16 residues. Germline values: CDR1 SGHVS, CDR2 FQNEAQ. Written as DNA, the CDR3 is TGTGCCAGCAGCTTGGAGGGCCGATTAGCCAATCAGCCCCAGCATTTT. Protein product: CASSLEGRLANQPQHF.

The CDR3 region is CASSVSFSSYEQYF. The CDR3 DNA sequence: TGTGCCAGCAGTGTCTCCTTCAGCTCCTACGAGCAGTACTTC. The V call is TRBV27, the J call TRBJ2-7; D gene unclear. The CDR3 is 14 residues long. V shed 5 bases and J shed 0 bases, with 11 bases lying between them. Per germline, CDR1 MNHEY and CDR2 SMNVEV (reference sequence).

This clone turned up a few times. The rearrangement uses TRBV1 and TRBJ1-6; the table's TRBD1 call for D was not verified on the DNA. TRBV1 is described as a pseudogene. The CDR3 covers 16 residues. In nucleotides, the CDR3 is TGCACCAGCAGCCAAGATCAGGGCAAGTTTAATTCACCCCTCCACTTT. Translated, it gives CTSSQDQGKFNSPLHF.

The V gene is TRBV2, the J gene TRBJ2-3; 10 bases are shared with TRBD2. Germline V gene lookup returns CDR1 SNHLY and CDR2 FYNNEI. Trimming at V came to 2 bases and at J to 4 bases, leaving 9 bases not matched to a gene. The CDR3 runs 17 residues. The CDR3 region is CASSELPSGSEADTQYF. CDR3 bases: TGTGCCAGCAGTGAATTGCCTAGCGGGAGTGAGGCAGATACGCAGTATTTT.

The J gene is TRBJ1-2, the V gene TRBV4-2; no firm D call. The CDR3 sequence is 18 residues long. Germline CDR1 reads LGHNA; CDR2 reads YNFKEQ. With 4 bases removed from V and 0 bases from J, the gap between germline ends came to 21 bases. The CDR3, as DNA: TGTGCCAGCAGCCTATCGCTCTCCGGGTTCCAAGCTAACTATGGCTACACCTTC. Residues: CASSLSLSGFQANYGYTF.

The chain links TRBV23-1 to TRBJ2-1; weak D call: TRBD2 (5 bases). TRBV23-1 carries the ORF label, with uncertain function. V lost 4 bases and J 4 bases, leaving 14 bases between the germline ends. CDR3 length equals 15 residues. CDR3 loop: CASSRSRGQYNEQFF. CDR3 in DNA: TGCGCCAGCAGTCGTAGCCGAGGGCAGTACAATGAGCAGTTCTTC.

The chain carries TRBV21-1 and TRBJ1-1; the table's D call TRBD1 went unverified against the DNA. TRBV21-1 is termed a pseudogene. The CDR3 is 13 amino acids. The CDR3 region is CASSATTNTEAFF. CDR3 coding DNA: TGTGCCAGCAGCGCGACAACGAACACTGAAGCTTTCTTT.

The gene calls are TRBV12-5 and TRBJ2-1; 10 nucleotides align to TRBD2. Germline V gene sequence: CDR1 LGHNT, CDR2 FRNRAP. The trim removed 0 bases at V and 3 bases at J, leaving 2 bases unmatched. CDR3 length: 16 amino acids. CDR3 DNA sequence: TGTGCTAGTGGTTTGGTAGCGGGGGGGCTCTACAATGAGCAGTTCTTC. Its translation is CASGLVAGGLYNEQFF. Looking up the rest from reference TRBV12-5 and TRBJ2-1 gives the full variable domain: DARVTQTPRHKVTEMGQEVTMRCQPILGHNTVFWYRQTMMQGLELLAYFRNRAPLDDSGMPKDRFSAEMPDATLATLKIQPSEPRDSAVYFCASGLVAGGLYNEQFFGPGTRLTVL.

The V and J genes are TRBV9 and TRBJ2-1; TRBD2 might be the D (6 bases). The germline CDR1 and CDR2 sequences are SGDLS and YYNGEE. The V end lost 0 bases, the J end lost 4 bases, and 23 bases lay between the germline ends. This CDR3 contains 19 residues. The CDR3 here is CASSVGASGDGALYNEQFF. CDR3 DNA sequence: TGTGCCAGCAGCGTAGGTGCATCGGGAGACGGAGCACTTTACAATGAGCAGTTCTTC. Full variable domain (rest looked up from reference TRBV9 and TRBJ2-1): DSGVTQTPKHLITATGQRVTLRCSPRSGDLSVYWYQQSLDQGLQFLIQYYNGEERAKGNILERFSAQQFPDLHSELNLSSLELGDSALYFCASSVGASGDGALYNEQFFGPGTRLTVL.

This clone came up a few times. The V call is TRBV7-2, the J call TRBJ2-1, with 10 bases matching TRBD2. Germline-derived CDR1 and CDR2 are SGHTA and FQGNSA. This CDR3 has 15 residues. Trimming took 5 bases from V and 5 from J; bases not matched to a gene: 6. In DNA form, the CDR3 reads TGTGCCAGCAGCCGGATAGCGGGAGGAGACAATGAGCAGTTCTTC. It specifies CASSRIAGGDNEQFF.

The chain combines TRBV6-6 with TRBJ2-7, with TRBD2 matching over 8 bases. The germline gives CDR1 MNHNY, CDR2 SVGAGI (reference sequence). CDR3 length: 15 amino acids. Germline trimming cut 6 bases from V and 3 bases from J; bases unmatched to any gene: 10. CDR3 in amino acids: CASSSGLAVGYEQYF. The DNA of the CDR3 is TGTGCCAGCAGCTCCGGACTAGCTGTTGGCTACGAGCAGTACTTC.

This clone was counted once. The V gene is TRBV6-5, the J gene TRBJ1-2; D possibly corresponds to TRBD1 (6 bases). CDR1 is MNHEY and CDR2 is SVGAGI in the germline V gene. The V end lost 5 bases, the J end lost 7 bases, and 11 bases lay between the germline ends. This CDR3 is built from 12 residues. The CDR3 DNA follows: TGTGCCAGCAGTCTACAGGGTTTTGGCTACACCTTC. Amino acid sequence: CASSLQGFGYTF.

The rearrangement links TRBV7-9 to TRBJ2-1; 15 positions match TRBD2. This CDR3 comprises 16 residues. The germline gives CDR1 SEHNR, CDR2 FQNEAQ (reference sequence). Trimming removed 1 base from V and 7 bases from J; junction bases left unmatched: 2. This chain's CDR3 is CASSLEGLAGGNEQFF. The CDR3 DNA is TGTGCCAGCAGCTTAGAAGGACTAGCGGGGGGGAATGAGCAGTTCTTC.

The chain recombines TRBV9 with TRBJ1-2; 10 bases line up with TRBD1. V lost 0 bases to trimming and J lost 8 bases; unmatched junction nucleotides: 7. Germline V lookup: CDR1 SGDLS, CDR2 YYNGEE. CDR3 size: 15 residues. This CDR3 is CASSVGDRGGKGYTF. For the CDR3, the DNA is TGTGCCAGCAGCGTAGGGGACAGGGGTGGGAAAGGCTACACCTTC.